The 5 T cell receptor beta chains below come from one sample, sequenced in a study of blood T cell repertoires in COVID-19. TCRdb's copy holds only in-frame clones and misses some; the assay was immunoSEQ multiplex PCR. Of approximately 61,000 clones listed, more than 75% are singletons. What was sequenced was peripheral blood. These receptors originate from a human donor in a cohort sampled during active COVID-19.

The chain links TRBV7-3 to TRBJ1-1, with 9 bases fitting TRBD1. The CDR3 length is 13 residues. V lost 2 bases and J lost 9; bases outside the gene matches: 4. In germline, CDR1 is SGHTA, CDR2 FQGTGA. The DNA for the CDR3 is TGTGCCAGCAGCTTAGGGACAGGGAGGAAAGCTTTCTTT. It encodes CASSLGTGRKAFF.

The chain recombines TRBV6-5 with TRBJ1-3; D possibly corresponds to TRBD1 (6 bases). The V gene lost 6 bases and the J gene lost 0 bases, with 12 bases spanning the gap. CDR3 length: 15 amino acids. Germline CDR1 is MNHEY and CDR2 is SVGAGI. The CDR3 is CASRQARGSGNTIYF. CDR3 in DNA: TGTGCCAGCAGGCAAGCCAGGGGCTCTGGAAACACCATATATTTT.

A note on this clone: Other DNA sequences in the sample encode the same CDR3. The genes are TRBV28 and TRBJ2-7; D not resolved. The germline V and J ends were trimmed by 2 bases and 1 base, with 3 bases remaining between them. CDR1 MDHEN and CDR2 SYDVKM come from the germline V gene. The CDR3 contains 12 residues. CDR3 nucleotide sequence: TGTGCCAGCAGTTTACAGTCCTACGAGCAGTACTTC. This codes for CASSLQSYEQYF.

The rearrangement joins TRBV6-5 to TRBJ2-7, with a possible D match to TRBD1 (5 bases). Trimming removed 2 bases from V and 4 bases from J, with 15 bases in between. The CDR3 sequence is 15 residues long. Germline V gene sequence: CDR1 MNHEY, CDR2 SVGAGI. DNA of the CDR3: TGTGCCAGCAGTTACGCCAGGGCGCTCGGTTACGAGCAGTACTTC. Its translation is CASSYARALGYEQYF.

The chain uses TRBV19 and TRBJ1-3, with 7 bases identical to TRBD1. V shed 5 bases, J shed 4 bases, and the junction held 11 bases outside the gene matches. The CDR3 contains 16 residues. Looked up from germline, CDR1 is LNHDA and CDR2 is SQIVND (reference sequence). The CDR3 sequence: CASSLLEGGAGNTIYF. The CDR3 nucleotides are TGTGCCAGTAGTCTTCTAGAAGGGGGCGCCGGAAACACCATATATTTT.